This entry lists 5 T cell receptor beta chains sequenced from one sample in a study of control samples from healthy donors and cancer patients. The data were produced by immunoSEQ multiplex PCR, yet TCRdb's version contains in-frame clones alone and is incomplete. Of 130,000 to 150,000 clones in the sample, about 91% were seen once. The specimen sequenced was blood. These receptors came from a man in his thirties or forties in good health.

This clone showed up just once. This chain joins TRBV14 and TRBJ2-3; the match to TRBD1 covers 9 bases. The germline gives CDR1 SGHDN, CDR2 FVKESK. V shed 0 bases, J shed 8 bases, and the junction held 9 bases outside the gene matches. The CDR3 has 16 residues. Here the CDR3 DNA reads TGTGCCAGCAGCCAAGAAGGGACAGGGCCGACCGGTACGCAGTATTTT. Translation: CASSQEGTGPTGTQYF.

The chain links TRBV3-1 (or the pseudogene TRBV3-2) to TRBJ1-1, with TRBD1 matching over 8 bases. V lost 7 bases to trimming and J lost 3 bases; unmatched junction nucleotides: 4. Germline CDR1 and CDR2: LGHDT and YNNKEL (reference sequence). This CDR3 has 13 residues. The CDR3 sequence is CASTGDRYTEAFF. For the CDR3, the DNA is TGTGCCAGCACGGGGGACAGGTACACTGAAGCTTTCTTT.

The V gene is TRBV5-1, the J gene TRBJ2-4, with D possibly matching TRBD1 (6 bases). Germline V gives CDR1 SGHRS, CDR2 YFSETQ. The germline V and J ends were trimmed by 0 bases and 4 bases, with 8 bases remaining between them. The CDR3 covers 14 residues. For the CDR3, the DNA is TGCGCCAGCAGCTTGGAGCAGGGGAAAAACATTCAGTACTTC. Its protein product is CASSLEQGKNIQYF.

The V call is TRBV15, the J call TRBJ1-1, with a tentative D call TRBD1 (5 bases). V lost 7 bases, J lost 0 bases, and 18 bases lay in between. The CDR3 loop spans 16 amino acids. Germline CDR1 is LNHNV and CDR2 is YYDKDF (reference sequence). The CDR3 DNA follows: TGTGCCACCATCACTACCAGGACACCCTTGAACACTGAAGCTTTCTTT. Translating it yields CATITTRTPLNTEAFF.

On this clone: Other DNA sequences in this sample translate to the same CDR3. V and J are TRBV7-9 and TRBJ1-2; D perhaps matches TRBD1 (6 bases). Germline loops: CDR1 SEHNR, CDR2 FQNEAQ (reference sequence). The germline V and J ends were trimmed by 6 bases and 2 bases, with 13 bases remaining between them. CDR3 size: 14 residues. CDR3 residues: CASSPTGSNYGYTF. CDR3 nucleotide sequence: TGTGCCAGCAGTCCGACAGGCTCCAACTATGGCTACACCTTC. Combining the CDR3 with reference TRBV7-9 and TRBJ1-2 gives the whole variable domain DTGVSQNPRHKITKRGQNVTFRCDPISEHNRLYWYRQTLGQGPEFLTYFQNEAQLEKSRLLSDRFSAERPKGSFSTLEIQRTEQGDSAMYLCASSPTGSNYGYTFGSGTRLTVV.